This TCR beta chain was sequenced for a study of blood T cell repertoires in COVID-19. As for the study in general: Samples representing acute and convalescent COVID-19 were sourced from the United States, Italy and Spain.

This clone was seen just once. The V gene end was trimmed by 3 bases and the J gene end by 4 bases; junction bases not matched to a gene: 12. CDR1 PRHDT and CDR2 FYEKMQ come from the germline V gene (reference sequence). The CDR3 is made up of 17 amino acids. Under the authors' procedure: Estimated nucleated cell counts came from reference gene primer amplification. The repertoire was sequenced with immunoSEQ multiplex PCR; TCRdb's copy has only in-frame clones and lacks some. That table is the source of V, J and clone size, and D and trimming were worked out from the DNA. The sample gives some 100,000 clones, about 83% of which show up once; about 6.8% is in the top ten.

This receptor was identified in an older man with acute or convalescent COVID-19. This chain links TRBV13 with TRBJ1-2, with 9 bases that match TRBD1. Source material: peripheral blood. The chain's CDR3 is CASSFPRDRAPFYGYTF. Written as DNA, the CDR3 is TGTGCCAGCAGCTTCCCCCGGGACAGGGCCCCTTTCTATGGCTACACCTTC.